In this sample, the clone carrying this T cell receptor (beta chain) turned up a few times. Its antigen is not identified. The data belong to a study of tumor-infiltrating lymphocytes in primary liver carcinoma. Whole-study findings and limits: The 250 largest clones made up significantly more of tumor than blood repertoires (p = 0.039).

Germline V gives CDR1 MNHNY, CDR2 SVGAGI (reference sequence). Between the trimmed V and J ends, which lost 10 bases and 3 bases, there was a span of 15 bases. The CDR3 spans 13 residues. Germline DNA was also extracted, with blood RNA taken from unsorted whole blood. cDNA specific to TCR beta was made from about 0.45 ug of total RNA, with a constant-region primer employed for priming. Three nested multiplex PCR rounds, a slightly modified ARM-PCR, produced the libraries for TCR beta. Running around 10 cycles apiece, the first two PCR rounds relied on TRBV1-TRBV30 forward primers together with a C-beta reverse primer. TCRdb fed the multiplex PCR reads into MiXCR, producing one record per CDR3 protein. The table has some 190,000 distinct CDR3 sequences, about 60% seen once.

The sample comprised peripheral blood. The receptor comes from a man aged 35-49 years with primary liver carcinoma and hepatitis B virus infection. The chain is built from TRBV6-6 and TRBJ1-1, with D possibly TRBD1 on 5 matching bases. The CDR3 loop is CANTLGGDTEAFF. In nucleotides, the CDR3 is TGTGCCAACACTCTCGGGGGAGACACTGAAGCTTTCTTT.